Below, 32 T cell receptor beta chains from the same sample are listed, as sequenced in a study of graft-versus-host responses after intestinal transplantation. Which antigens these TCRs recognize remains unknown. Some clones are missing from TCRdb's copy, which holds only in-frame ones; the method was immunoSEQ multiplex PCR. Of roughly 81,000 clones listed, approximately 78% were seen once; the top ten hold 0.83%. This material consisted of unstimulated CD4+ T cells sorted from spleen or lymph node cells, taken before intestinal transplant. All receptors come from a human donor who received an intestinal transplant.

This clone came up once. The chain has TRBV28 and TRBJ2-7; 7 nucleotides align to TRBD2. The CDR3 spans 15 residues. Germline V gene data show CDR1 as MDHEN and CDR2 as SYDVKM. The trim removed 7 bases at V and 1 base at J, leaving 10 bases unmatched. The DNA of the CDR3 is TGTGCCAGCATTCCCCCCACCGGGGGGTCCTACGAGCAGTACTTC. This encodes CASIPPTGGSYEQYF.

V is TRBV28 and J is TRBJ2-1, with D hard to call. The CDR3 sequence is 14 residues long. V was shortened by 7 bases and J by 4 bases, with 14 bases between the two germline ends. Germline V gives CDR1 MDHEN, CDR2 SYDVKM. The CDR3 is CASTSLDSYNEQFF. The CDR3 DNA sequence: TGTGCCAGCACCTCCTTAGACTCTTACAATGAGCAGTTCTTC.

V usage is TRBV6-4 and J usage is TRBJ2-3; 12 bases agree with TRBD2. This CDR3 has 15 residues. Germline V gene data show CDR1 as MRHNA and CDR2 as SNTAGT. V shed 5 bases, J shed 2 bases, and the junction held 2 bases outside the gene matches. CDR3 nucleotides: TGTGCCAGCAGTCCTAGCGGGGGGGACACAGATACGCAGTATTTT. This codes for CASSPSGGDTDTQYF.

This clone was seen a few times. The J gene is TRBJ2-7, the V gene TRBV5-6; 7 bases align to TRBD1. This CDR3 spans 13 amino acids. V lost 3 bases and J lost 4; bases outside the gene matches: 4. Germline lookup yields CDR1 SGHDT and CDR2 YYEEEE. The CDR3 DNA follows: TGTGCCAGCAGCTACGGGACAGTATACGAGCAGTACTTC. This encodes CASSYGTVYEQYF.

The CDR3 DNA sequence: TGCGCCAGCAGCTTGACAGGGGGCGAAGCCCTCCACTTT. This encodes CASSLTGGEALHF. The rearrangement uses TRBV5-1 and TRBJ1-6, with TRBD1 identical over 9 bases. The germline gives CDR1 SGHRS, CDR2 YFSETQ. V was clipped by 1 base and J by 14 bases; unmatched bases: 4. The CDR3 sequence is 13 residues long.

The genes are TRBV28 and TRBJ2-7, with D possibly being TRBD1 (5 bases). V was clipped by 5 bases and J by 2 bases, with 10 bases between them. From germline, CDR1 is MDHEN and CDR2 SYDVKM. The CDR3 consists of 13 residues. The CDR3 protein is CASSQGLPYEQYF. The CDR3 nucleotides read TGTGCCAGCAGTCAGGGCTTACCCTACGAGCAGTACTTC.

This clone was counted a few times. This rearrangement joins TRBV5-1 to TRBJ2-2, with 8 nucleotides matching TRBD2. Germline trimming cut 3 bases from V and 6 bases from J; bases unmatched to any gene: 4. Per germline, CDR1 SGHRS and CDR2 YFSETQ. The CDR3 spans 14 residues. The CDR3 DNA reads TGCGCCAGCAGCTGGAGCGGGAGAGCCGGGGAGCTGTTTTTT. This encodes CASSWSGRAGELFF.

CDR3 sequence: CASSAGTGGTQPQHF. The CDR3 coding sequence is TGCGCCAGCAGCGCCGGGACAGGGGGCACTCAGCCCCAGCATTTT. The chain has TRBV5-1 and TRBJ1-5, with TRBD1 matching 12 bases. This CDR3 contains 15 residues. J gave up 6 bases and V 4 bases, and 5 bases lay outside the gene matches. The germline V gene encodes CDR1 SGHRS and CDR2 YFSETQ.

The J gene is TRBJ1-1, the V gene TRBV5-1; TRBD1 matches 11 bases. This CDR3 region has 14 residues. V was clipped by 4 bases and J by 4 bases; unmatched bases: 3. CDR1 and CDR2 (germline): SGHRS, YFSETQ. The CDR3 protein is CASSRDRGITEAFF. The DNA of the CDR3 is TGCGCCAGCAGCCGGGACAGGGGGATCACTGAAGCTTTCTTT.

This chain joins TRBV10-3 and TRBJ2-7, with D perhaps TRBD1 (5 bases). Germline lookup yields CDR1 ENHRY and CDR2 SYGVKD. Trimming cost V 6 bases and J 0 bases, with 9 bases left between them. This CDR3 has 13 amino acids. The CDR3 coding sequence is TGTGCCATCAGCCCGGACATCTCCTACGAGCAGTACTTC. Amino acid sequence: CAISPDISYEQYF.

The V call is TRBV6-6, the J call TRBJ2-5; 9 bases align to TRBD1. The assigned J gene may be wrong: the sequence end matches TRBJ2-7 better. This CDR3 spans 13 amino acids. Germline V gene lookup returns CDR1 MNHNY and CDR2 SVGAGI (reference sequence). CDR3 residues: CASSRDRDYEQYF. The CDR3 DNA reads as TGTGCCAGCAGCCGGGACAGGGACTACGAGCAGTACTTC.

The count of this clone is one. V is TRBV9 and J is TRBJ2-2, with 9 positions matching TRBD2. The V gene end was trimmed by 0 bases and the J gene end by 4 bases; junction bases not matched to a gene: 7. The germline CDR1 and CDR2 sequences are SGDLS and YYNGEE. The CDR3 extends over 17 amino acids. CDR3: CASSVGLAASGTGELFF. CDR3 in DNA: TGTGCCAGCAGCGTAGGACTAGCGGCCTCGGGCACCGGGGAGCTGTTTTTT.

The chain couples TRBV5-1 to TRBJ1-1, with 8 bases fitting TRBD1. CDR3 length: 15 amino acids. J lost 3 bases, V lost 4 bases, and 8 bases had no gene match. Germline assignment: CDR1 SGHRS and CDR2 YFSETQ. CDR3 bases: TGCGCCAGCAGCCTGGACAGGGTCGGGTACACTGAAGCTTTCTTT. This gives the protein CASSLDRVGYTEAFF.

The CDR3 sequence: CTSSNLWSRGTVYGYTF. The CDR3 DNA is TGCACCAGCAGCAATTTGTGGTCCAGGGGGACGGTCTATGGCTACACCTTC. This chain uses TRBV1 with TRBJ1-2; the table's TRBD1 call for D was not verified on the DNA. TRBV1 has pseudogene status. This CDR3 has 17 amino acids.

The rearrangement uses TRBV5-4 and TRBJ2-7; 9 bases fit TRBD1. The CDR3 has 14 residues. The J segment lost 3 bases and the V segment lost 4 bases, leaving 5 bases of the junction unmatched. Germline lookup yields CDR1 SGHNT and CDR2 YYREEE (reference sequence). CDR3 sequence: CASSPGQGLYEQYF. The CDR3 nucleotides are TGTGCCAGCAGCCCGGGACAGGGCCTCTACGAGCAGTACTTC.

This chain joins TRBV19 and TRBJ1-6, with no clear D. V was trimmed by 5 bases and J by 8 bases, leaving 10 bases between them. This CDR3 is 13 amino acids long. The germline V gene has CDR1 LNHDA and CDR2 SQIVND (reference sequence). The CDR3: CASSSQVYSPLHF. The CDR3 DNA sequence: TGTGCCAGTAGTTCCCAGGTTTATTCACCCCTCCACTTT.

This clone has just a few counts. The rearrangement links TRBV6-6 to TRBJ2-6; the D gene is possibly TRBD1 (5 bases). This CDR3 is 16 amino acids long. Germline V gene sequence: CDR1 MNHNY, CDR2 SVGAGI (reference sequence). Trimming cost V 6 bases and J 0 bases, with 12 bases left between them. The CDR3: CASRDTVNSGANVLTF. The DNA for the CDR3 is TGTGCCAGCAGGGACACAGTCAACTCTGGGGCCAACGTCCTGACTTTC.

The CDR3 loop reads CASSWGQGGYEQYF. DNA of the CDR3: TGTGCCAGCAGCTGGGGACAGGGAGGCTACGAGCAGTACTTC. The chain uses TRBV6-1 and TRBJ2-7; 9 bases map to TRBD1. Per the germline V gene, CDR1 is MNHNS and CDR2 is SASEGT. The J segment lost 3 bases and the V segment lost 6 bases, leaving 6 bases of the junction unmatched. The CDR3 is 14 amino acids.

This chain links TRBV6-6 with TRBJ1-1; tentatively, D is TRBD1 (5 bases). The CDR3 sequence is 14 residues long. Germline CDR1 is MNHNY and CDR2 is SVGAGI (reference sequence). Trimming took off 5 bases at V and 1 base at J, with 11 bases between the two ends. CDR3 DNA sequence: TGTGCCAGCAGTGACGACAGTTCGAACACTGAAGCTTTCTTT. Translating it yields CASSDDSSNTEAFF.

The J gene is TRBJ2-1, the V gene TRBV28; 9 bases are shared with TRBD2. This CDR3 has 15 residues. V shed 2 bases, J shed 6 bases, and the junction held 5 bases outside the gene matches. Germline loops: CDR1 MDHEN, CDR2 SYDVKM. The DNA of the CDR3 is TGTGCCAGCAGTTTACCCAGCGGGGGGTTCAATGAGCAGTTCTTC. This codes for CASSLPSGGFNEQFF.

The chain couples TRBV7-2 to TRBJ1-6; a weak D match, TRBD1 (6 bases). The germline V and J ends were trimmed by 1 base and 6 bases, with 13 bases remaining between them. The CDR3 extends over 16 amino acids. CDR1 is SGHTA and CDR2 is FQGNSA in the germline V gene. The CDR3: CASSLGPGQFNSPLHF. In DNA form, the CDR3 reads TGTGCCAGCAGCTTAGGACCTGGACAGTTTAATTCACCCCTCCACTTT.

Remarks on this clone: This specimen includes other DNA sequences encoding the same CDR3. The CDR3 sequence is CASSLGGGDQPQHF. Written as DNA, the CDR3 is TGCGCCAGCAGCTTGGGTGGAGGGGATCAGCCCCAGCATTTT. V and J are TRBV5-1 and TRBJ1-5; D perhaps matches TRBD1 (5 bases). Per the germline V gene, CDR1 is SGHRS and CDR2 is YFSETQ. Trimming left V 0 bases short and J 5 bases short, with 9 bases between. This CDR3 contains 14 residues.

The rearrangement joins TRBV6-1 to TRBJ2-1; 7 bases agree with TRBD2. CDR3 length equals 13 residues. The germline gives CDR1 MNHNS, CDR2 SASEGT. After removal of 6 bases from V and 8 bases from J, the junction contained 7 bases not matched to a gene. CDR3 region: CASSGLSGHEQFF. In DNA, the CDR3 is TGTGCCAGCAGCGGGCTTAGCGGGCATGAGCAGTTCTTC.

The rearrangement uses TRBV25-1 and TRBJ2-3; TRBD2 matches 9 bases. V lost 1 base and J lost 6; bases outside the gene matches: 8. CDR3 length: 16 amino acids. CDR1 and CDR2 (germline): MGHDK, SYGVNS. Written as DNA, the CDR3 is TGTGCCAGCAGTGAATGGGCGCGGGGGGGCGTGGATACGCAGTATTTT. This encodes CASSEWARGGVDTQYF.

The chain combines TRBV29-1 with TRBJ2-3, with D possibly being TRBD1 (5 bases). CDR3 length: 12 residues. Germline V gene lookup returns CDR1 SQVTM and CDR2 ANQGSEA. With 5 bases removed from V and 2 bases from J, the gap between germline ends came to 8 bases. The CDR3 sequence is CSVTDNTDTQYF. The CDR3 DNA follows: TGCAGCGTTACGGACAACACAGATACGCAGTATTTT.

The J gene is TRBJ1-2, the V gene TRBV29-1; D gene ambiguous. Germline V gives CDR1 SQVTM, CDR2 ANQGSEA. V lost 3 bases and J 3 bases, leaving 17 bases between the germline ends. The CDR3 is 15 residues long. The CDR3 DNA follows: TGCAGCGTTGACTTCCTGATGACAACCGACTATGGCTACACCTTC. Protein product: CSVDFLMTTDYGYTF.

This clone was counted a single time. The chain recombines TRBV11-1 with TRBJ2-3; D might be TRBD1 (5 bases). CDR1 is SGHAT, CDR2 FQDESV, per germline (reference sequence). Trimming cost V 5 bases and J 4 bases, with 7 bases left between them. This CDR3 comprises 12 residues. For the CDR3, the DNA is TGTGCCAGCAGCCAGACAGCAGATACGCAGTATTTT. This codes for CASSQTADTQYF.

V gene TRBV5-1 combines with J gene TRBJ2-3; 7 bases line up with TRBD2. J was trimmed by 2 bases and V by 5 bases; bases with no gene match: 8. The length of the CDR3 is 15 residues. Germline-derived CDR1 and CDR2 are SGHRS and YFSETQ. The CDR3 reads CASSPSGVHTDTQYF. The CDR3, as DNA: TGCGCCAGCAGTCCAAGCGGGGTCCACACAGATACGCAGTATTTT.

The CDR3, as DNA: TGTGCCAGCAGTTTACCCCCAGGTCGGACTGAAGCTTTCTTT. This translates into CASSLPPGRTEAFF. The rearrangement links TRBV28 to TRBJ1-1; D not certain. V was pared by 2 bases and J by 5 bases, with 12 bases between. The CDR3 consists of 14 residues. Germline loops: CDR1 MDHEN, CDR2 SYDVKM.

The chain couples TRBV19 to TRBJ1-5; possible D gene TRBD1, 6 bases. The germline CDR1 and CDR2 sequences are LNHDA and SQIVND (reference sequence). The germline V and J ends were trimmed by 7 bases and 3 bases, with 13 bases remaining between them. The CDR3 is 14 residues long. Here the CDR3 reads CASIPSGANQPQHF. CDR3 in DNA: TGTGCCAGTATCCCGTCAGGGGCCAATCAGCCCCAGCATTTT. The variable domain in full, with the rest retrieved from reference TRBV19 and TRBJ1-5, is DGGITQSPKYLFRKEGQNVTLSCEQNLNHDAMYWYRQDPGQGLRLIYYSQIVNDFQKGDIAEGYSVSREKKESFPLTVTSAQKNPTAFYLCASIPSGANQPQHFGDGTRLSIL.

The rearrangement joins TRBV11-2 to TRBJ2-7, with a possible D match to TRBD2 (6 bases). Trimming shortened V by 2 bases and J by 6 bases, and 14 bases separated the two germline ends. The length of the CDR3 is 14 residues. Looked up from germline, CDR1 is SGHAT and CDR2 is FQNNGV. The DNA of the CDR3 is TGTGCCAGCAGCTTACGTGGAGGAGGGCTCGAGCAGTACTTC. This gives the protein CASSLRGGGLEQYF. Filled out from reference TRBV11-2 and TRBJ2-7, the complete variable domain reads EAGVAQSPRYKIIEKRQSVAFWCNPISGHATLYWYQQILGQGPKLLIQFQNNGVVDDSQLPKDRFSAERLKGVDSTLKIQPAKLEDSAVYLCASSLRGGGLEQYFGPGTRLTVT.

The V and J genes are TRBV4-1 and TRBJ2-1, with D tentatively TRBD2 (5 bases). Germline V gene data show CDR1 as MGHRA and CDR2 as YSYEKL. Trimming took 2 bases from V and 4 from J, leaving 21 bases between them. The CDR3 contains 18 residues. CDR3 coding DNA: TGCGCCAGCAGCCAATACGTCCTTTCTCTCGGAGGATACAATGAGCAGTTCTTC. Translation: CASSQYVLSLGGYNEQFF.